This T cell receptor (beta chain) was sequenced in a study of blood T cell repertoires in COVID-19. Study overall: The cDNA or gDNA used as material had been derived from T cells, B-cell-depleted T cells, or PBMCs.

The CDR3 is 15 amino acids. V lost 6 bases and J lost 6; bases outside the gene matches: 8. Germline V gives CDR1 LNHDA, CDR2 SQIVND (reference sequence). Clones were read by immunoSEQ multiplex PCR, and TCRdb kept only the in-frame ones, dropping some. Of a few hundred thousand clones in the sample, 80% to 90% were seen once. V usage is TRBV19 and J usage is TRBJ1-5; TRBD1 matches at 10 bases. Sequenced material: PBMCs or T cells enriched from blood (not recorded which). The clonotype was recovered from a man aged 30 to 45 who had recovered from COVID-19. In DNA, the CDR3 is TGTGCCAGTAGGGGACAGGGGATTCTCAGTCAGCCCCAGCATTTT. It is translated as CASRGQGILSQPQHF.